These T cell receptor beta chains were read from a single sample in a study of PD-1 blockade in classical Hodgkin lymphoma. Profiling relied on immunoSEQ multiplex PCR, and the TCRdb table lists in-frame clones only, not all of them. The sample has 42,000 or so clones, around 86% seen once. The specimen comprised peripheral blood mononuclear cells (PBMCs), sampled before the second cycle of nivolumab. Receptor source: a human donor with classical Hodgkin lymphoma. Both conserved end residues are part of each CDR3. Fields, in order: D gene, J gene, clone size, V gene, CDR3 DNA, CDR3 protein. A D gene is named only where the DNA matches it firmly. Rows may omit the clone size; those that give it use once, few, many or a size class.

d_call: TRBD2
j_call: TRBJ2-7
clone_size: once
v_call: TRBV6-1
cdr3_nt: TGTGCCAGCATCCCACTAGCGGGACCCTACGAGCAGTACTTC
cdr3_aa: CASIPLAGPYEQYF

d_call: NA
j_call: TRBJ2-4
clone_size: few
v_call: TRBV5-1
cdr3_nt: TGCGCCAGCAGCTTGGCCCTTGCAGAAAACATTCAGTACTTC
cdr3_aa: CASSLALAENIQYF

d_call: TRBD2
j_call: TRBJ2-3
clone_size: NA
v_call: TRBV27
cdr3_nt: TGTGCCAGCAGTCATACTAGCGGCACAGATACGCAGTATTTT
cdr3_aa: CASSHTSGTDTQYF

d_call: NA
j_call: TRBJ2-7
clone_size: NA
v_call: TRBV4-2
cdr3_nt: TGTGCCAGCAGCCAAGCCGCCGGGACGGTCTACGAGCAGTACTTC
cdr3_aa: CASSQAAGTVYEQYF

d_call: NA
j_call: TRBJ1-2
clone_size: NA
v_call: TRBV6-4
cdr3_nt: TGTGCCAGCAGTGACTCCCTCAGCCCAAACGCAGGCTACACCTTC
cdr3_aa: CASSDSLSPNAGYTF

d_call: TRBD2
j_call: TRBJ2-5
clone_size: NA
v_call: TRBV6-6
cdr3_nt: TGTGCCAGCAGTTCGGGACTAGCGGGAGCAGAGACCCAGTACTTC
cdr3_aa: CASSSGLAGAETQYF

d_call: TRBD2
j_call: TRBJ2-6
clone_size: once
v_call: TRBV27
cdr3_nt: TGTGCCAGCAGACCACCCCTAGCGGGAGGGCCGGTCTCTGGGGCCAACGTCCTGATTTTC
cdr3_aa: CASRPPLAGGPVSGANVLIF

d_call: NA
j_call: TRBJ1-1
clone_size: NA
v_call: TRBV9
cdr3_nt: TGTGCCAGCAGACCCGGGCGGGCGGACACTGAAGCTTTCTTT
cdr3_aa: CASRPGRADTEAFF

d_call: TRBD1
j_call: TRBJ2-5
clone_size: few
v_call: TRBV7-9
cdr3_nt: TGTGCCAGCAGTTCCGGACAGGGGTGGGAGACCCAGTACTTC
cdr3_aa: CASSSGQGWETQYF

d_call: NA
j_call: TRBJ2-7
clone_size: few
v_call: TRBV18
cdr3_nt: TGTGCCAGCTCACCAGTCCAGGGCTCCTACGAGCAGTACTTC
cdr3_aa: CASSPVQGSYEQYF

d_call: NA
j_call: TRBJ2-1
clone_size: NA
v_call: TRBV7-3
cdr3_nt: TGTGCCAGCAGCTTAACAAGGACAGTCTACAATGAGCAGTTCTTC
cdr3_aa: CASSLTRTVYNEQFF

d_call: TRBD1
j_call: TRBJ2-7
clone_size: NA
v_call: TRBV6-6
cdr3_nt: TGTGCCAGCAGTTTGACAGGGGCTGGCTACGAGCAGTACTTC
cdr3_aa: CASSLTGAGYEQYF

d_call: NA
j_call: TRBJ1-5
clone_size: NA
v_call: TRBV19
cdr3_nt: TGTGCCAGTAGTATGGGGGGAAGGCAGCCCCAGCATTTT
cdr3_aa: CASSMGGRQPQHF

d_call: TRBD2
j_call: TRBJ2-1
clone_size: NA
v_call: TRBV7-3
cdr3_nt: TGTGCCAGCAGCCCCGGGGGGGGTGGACCCCTCGATGAGCAGTTCTTC
cdr3_aa: CASSPGGGGPLDEQFF

d_call: TRBD1
j_call: TRBJ2-7
clone_size: NA
v_call: TRBV7-9
cdr3_nt: TGTGCCAGCAGCTTGACAGGGAACTACGAGCAGTACTTC
cdr3_aa: CASSLTGNYEQYF